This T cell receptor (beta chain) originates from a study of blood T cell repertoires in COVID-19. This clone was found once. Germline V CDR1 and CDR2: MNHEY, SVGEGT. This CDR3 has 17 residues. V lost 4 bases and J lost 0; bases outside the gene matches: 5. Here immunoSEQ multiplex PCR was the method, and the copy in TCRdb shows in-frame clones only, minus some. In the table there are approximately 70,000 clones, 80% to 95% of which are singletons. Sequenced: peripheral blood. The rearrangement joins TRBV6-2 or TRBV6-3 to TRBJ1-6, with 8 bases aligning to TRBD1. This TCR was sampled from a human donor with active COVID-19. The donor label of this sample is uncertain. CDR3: CASSSDRGSSYNSPLHF. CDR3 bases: TGTGCCAGCAGTTCCGACAGGGGCAGCTCCTATAATTCACCCCTCCACTTT.